This T cell receptor (beta chain) came from a study of CD8 T cells in Susac syndrome (dated by TCRdb to 2018 to 2020). Study-level background: Whether CD8+ T cell activation and differentiation in Susac syndrome was antigen driven was tested using repertoire sequencing. General findings and caveats noted by the study authors: The study acknowledged that relatively few individuals were included in the TCR sequencing and HLA analysis.

Notes on this clonotype: The antigen this receptor binds is unknown. One junction end does not reproduce the germline sequence, and a read error may be involved.

RNA was extracted using the RNeasy kit, and roughly 0.45 to 1 microgram was reverse transcribed with random hexamers. The immunoSEQ multiplex PCR assay, which covers 54 Vbeta and 13 Jbeta segments, was used to amplify TCR beta CDR3 regions. PCR amplification bias was corrected using a synthetic template baseline for primer optimization and computational correction. As for how the authors treated the data: Reads were assigned to V, D and J genes according to IMGT and analyzed in immunoSEQ Analyzer, with only productive sequences retained. Clonality was calculated as one minus the Shannon entropy normalized by log2 of the number of productive unique sequences. For each patient and control, public and private clones were evaluated within the 100 most prevalent clones. Clones were defined as Susac-specific if absent from the healthy and MS cohorts, from 900 to 1,300 published viral clones and from other ImmuneACCESS disease sequences. TCRdb cleaned the public reads at Q25 with fastp, built clones with MiXCR and kept in-frame beta chains. Rows matching on CDR3 protein sequence are summarized as one entry with the most common DNA and genes. The V and J calls and clone size are TCRdb's, not the authors'. For this sample there are roughly 200,000 distinct CDR3 sequences; under 95% appear just once. The ten top clones hold 0.1% of the sample.

The germline V gene (reference sequence) specifies SSHAT as CDR1 and FNYEAQ as CDR2. The CDR3 holds 15 amino acids from the cysteine to the phenylalanine. Just the 45-base CDR3 DNA is kept, in frame starting at base 1. Peripheral blood CD8+ and CD4+ T cells from healthy donors, Susac syndrome patients and multiple sclerosis patients were profiled using high-throughput TCR beta sequencing. Healthy donors were included as age- and sex-matched controls. Bulk CD8+ and CD4+ T cells were purified by magnetic negative isolation, whereas CD8+ TEMRA cells were enriched by FACS. Blood was drawn into EDTA tubes, processed within 24 hours, and PBMCs were isolated by density gradient centrifugation. PBMCs intended for TCR sequencing were frozen in liquid nitrogen and were later thawed in a 37 degrees C water bath. Purity of sorted or isolated CD4+, CD8+ and CD8+ TEMRA cells was at least 90%.

The sequence is built from TRBV7-7 and TRBJ1-5; confidence is insufficient to name the D gene. The source is a human donor in good health. Sequenced sample: CD4+ T cells from PBMCs. The sequence in DNA is TGTGCTAGCAGCTTAGACATCAATAGCAATCAGCCCCAGCATTTT. This is translated as CASSLDINSNQPQHF.